Below, 8 T cell receptor beta chains from the same sample are listed, as sequenced in a study of CD8 T cells in ankylosing spondylitis. TCRdb processed the 5' RACE reads anew with MiXCR; each CDR3 protein has one entry. The table lists some 120,000 distinct CDR3 sequences, roughly an eighth of them singletons. The sequenced sample was blood, either unsorted or a sorted T cell fraction (not recorded which). The receptor source for this set is a female donor with ankylosing spondylitis or in good health (not recorded which).

The chain is built from TRBV2 and TRBJ2-1; 11 bases map to TRBD2. The length of the CDR3 is 13 residues. Unmatched junction bases numbered 2, after V lost 10 bases and J lost 3 bases. Germline V gene data show CDR1 as SNHLY and CDR2 as FYNNEI. This CDR3 is CATGTSGYNEQFF. CDR3 bases: TGTGCCACCGGGACTAGCGGCTACAATGAGCAGTTCTTC.

This chain links TRBV7-3 with TRBJ1-1; TRBD1 might be the D (6 bases). In germline, CDR1 is SGHTA, CDR2 FQGTGA. CDR3 length: 16 residues. The V gene lost 2 bases and the J gene lost 1 base, with 14 bases spanning the gap. CDR3 sequence (DNA): TGTGCCAGCAGCTTATTTGGAGGCAGGGGGAACACTGAAGCTTTCTTT. It codes for CASSLFGGRGNTEAFF.

The chain couples TRBV28 to TRBJ1-1; possibly TRBD1 for D (6 bases). The CDR3 runs to 15 residues. Germline CDR1 reads MDHEN; CDR2 reads SYDVKM. The ends were cut back, 5 bases at V and 6 bases at J, with 19 bases in the middle. The CDR3 DNA follows: TGTGCCAGCAGTCCCCTTGACAGGCTGAGCGCTGAAGCTTTCTTT. This translates into CASSPLDRLSAEAFF.

This clonotype was counted only a few times. V usage is TRBV11-2 and J usage is TRBJ2-4; a weak D match, TRBD1 (6 bases). Germline CDR1 reads SGHAT; CDR2 reads FQNNGV. V lost 5 bases to trimming and J lost 0 bases, with 14 bases between them. This CDR3 spans 16 amino acids. This chain's CDR3 is CASSTGQTIAKNIQYF. In DNA form, the CDR3 reads TGTGCCAGCAGCACCGGACAGACTATAGCCAAAAACATTCAGTACTTC.

This clonotype turned up a few times. The chain recombines TRBV7-2 with TRBJ2-1; 9 bases fit TRBD2. With 2 bases clipped from V and 7 bases from J, the junction kept 9 bases outside the gene matches. The CDR3 contains 16 residues. Germline V lookup: CDR1 SGHTA, CDR2 FQGNSA. This chain's CDR3 is CASSLRRSGGGNEQFF. The DNA of the CDR3 is TGTGCCAGCAGCTTAAGGCGTAGCGGGGGCGGGAATGAGCAGTTCTTC.

This clonotype was seen repeatedly, ten times or more. This chain links TRBV11-3 with TRBJ2-1; either TRBD1 or TRBD2 may supply D (5 bases each). Germline V gene data show CDR1 as SGHNT and CDR2 as YENEEA. V was pared by 2 bases and J by 4 bases, with 12 bases between. CDR3 length: 15 residues. CDR3: CASSLTGGGYNEQFF. In DNA form, the CDR3 reads TGTGCCAGCAGCTTAACAGGTGGGGGTTACAATGAGCAGTTCTTC.

In its sample, this clonotype was seen many times. This chain links TRBV9 with TRBJ2-3; possibly TRBD1 for D (5 bases). V dropped 1 base and J dropped 2 bases, with 11 bases sitting between them. The germline CDR1 and CDR2 sequences are SGDLS and YYNGEE. The CDR3 is 15 amino acids. DNA of the CDR3: TGTGCCAGCAGCGTAAGGCAGGGTGACACAGATACGCAGTATTTT. Translation gives CASSVRQGDTDTQYF.

As concerns this clonotype: Given a much more abundant clone one base away, this may be a read error. The genes are TRBV7-7 and TRBJ1-2; 7 bases match TRBD1. The CDR3 has 16 residues. From germline, CDR1 is SSHAT and CDR2 FNYEAQ (reference sequence). The CDR3 here is CSSRLAGTVFNYGYTF. DNA for the CDR3: TGTTCTAGCAGATTAGCTGGGACAGTCTTTAACTATGGCTACACCTTC. Drawing the rest from reference TRBV7-7 and TRBJ1-2, the complete variable domain is GAGVSQSPRYKVTKRGQDVTLRCDPISSHATLYWYQQALGQGPEFLTYFNYEAQPDKSGLPSDRFSAERPEGSISTLTIQRTEQRDSAMYRCSSRLAGTVFNYGYTFGSGTRLTVV.